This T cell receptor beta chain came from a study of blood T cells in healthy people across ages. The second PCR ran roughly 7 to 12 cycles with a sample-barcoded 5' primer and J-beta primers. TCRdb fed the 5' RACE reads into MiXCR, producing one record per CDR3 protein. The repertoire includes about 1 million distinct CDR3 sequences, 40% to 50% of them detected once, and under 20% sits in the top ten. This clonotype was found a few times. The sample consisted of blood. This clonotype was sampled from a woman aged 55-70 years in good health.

DNA of the CDR3: TGTGCCAGCAGCCGGACAGGGATGAACTATGGCTACACCTTC. Protein product: CASSRTGMNYGYTF. V is TRBV5-5 and J is TRBJ1-2, with 8 nucleotides matching TRBD1. The junction had 4 bases not matched to a gene; V was cut back by 4 bases and J by 2 bases. The germline V gene encodes CDR1 SGHKS and CDR2 YYEKEE (reference sequence). The CDR3 is 14 amino acids.